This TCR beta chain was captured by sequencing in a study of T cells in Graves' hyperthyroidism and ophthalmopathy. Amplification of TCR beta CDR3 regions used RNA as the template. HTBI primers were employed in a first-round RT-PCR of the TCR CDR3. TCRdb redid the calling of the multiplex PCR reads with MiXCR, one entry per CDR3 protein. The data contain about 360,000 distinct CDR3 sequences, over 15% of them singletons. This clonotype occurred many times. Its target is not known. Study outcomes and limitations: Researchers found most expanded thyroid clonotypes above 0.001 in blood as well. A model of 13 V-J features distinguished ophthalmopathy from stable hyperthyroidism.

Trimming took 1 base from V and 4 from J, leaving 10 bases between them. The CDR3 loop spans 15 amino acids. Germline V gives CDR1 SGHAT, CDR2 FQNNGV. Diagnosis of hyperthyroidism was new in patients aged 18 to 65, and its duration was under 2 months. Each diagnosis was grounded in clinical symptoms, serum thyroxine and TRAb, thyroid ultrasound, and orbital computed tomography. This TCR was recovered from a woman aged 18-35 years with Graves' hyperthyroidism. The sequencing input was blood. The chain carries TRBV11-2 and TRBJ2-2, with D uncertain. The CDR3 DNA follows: TGTGCCAGCAGCTTAGGCAAAATCCCCACCGGGGAGCTGTTTTTT. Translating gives CASSLGKIPTGELFF.